The source of this TCR beta chain is a study of blood T cell repertoires in COVID-19. Background on the study: Samples representing acute and convalescent COVID-19 were sourced from the United States, Italy and Spain. The cDNA or gDNA used as material had been derived from T cells, B-cell-depleted T cells, or PBMCs.

This CDR3 spans 14 amino acids. V was cut by 5 bases and J by 6 bases, with 16 bases left in between. Looked up from germline, CDR1 is MNHEY and CDR2 is SMNVEV (reference sequence). How the authors handled the data: Reference gene primer amplification gave estimated nucleated cell counts. Clones were read by immunoSEQ multiplex PCR, and TCRdb kept only the in-frame ones, dropping some. D and trimming come from the DNA, and the V and J calls and clone size come from that table. Here the sample spans just over 650,000 clones, just under 90% being singletons. The sequencing sample was made of peripheral blood. The V and J genes are TRBV27 and TRBJ1-2; TRBD1 is a possible D gene (6 bases). The TCR sequence derives from a woman between 18 and 30 years old with acute or convalescent COVID-19. DNA of the CDR3: TGTGCCAGCAGTCCCGGAGGGGGGGCTAATGGCTACACCTTC. It codes for CASSPGGGANGYTF.